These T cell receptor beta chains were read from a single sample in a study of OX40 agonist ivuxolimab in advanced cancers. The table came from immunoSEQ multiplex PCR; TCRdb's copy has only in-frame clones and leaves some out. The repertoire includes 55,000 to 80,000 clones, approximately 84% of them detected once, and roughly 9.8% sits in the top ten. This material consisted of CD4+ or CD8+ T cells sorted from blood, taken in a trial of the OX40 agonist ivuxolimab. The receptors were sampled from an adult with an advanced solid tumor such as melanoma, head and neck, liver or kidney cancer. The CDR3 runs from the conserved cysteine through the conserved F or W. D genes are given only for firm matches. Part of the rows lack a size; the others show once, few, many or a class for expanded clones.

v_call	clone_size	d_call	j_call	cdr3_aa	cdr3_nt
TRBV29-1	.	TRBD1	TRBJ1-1	CSVGTVNTEAFF	TGCAGCGTCGGGACAGTGAACACTGAAGCTTTCTTT
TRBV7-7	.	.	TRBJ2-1	CASSLALGVYEQFF	TGTGCTAGCAGCTTAGCGCTCGGGGTTTATGAGCAGTTCTTC
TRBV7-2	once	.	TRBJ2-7	CASSPGTNGGYEQYF	TGTGCCAGCAGCCCCGGGACAAACGGGGGCTACGAGCAGTACTTC
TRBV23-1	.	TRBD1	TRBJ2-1	CASSPEGQGDNEQFF	TGCGCCAGCAGTCCCGAGGGACAGGGGGACAATGAGCAGTTCTTC
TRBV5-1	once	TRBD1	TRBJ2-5	CASSEDRGLVKTQYF	TGCGCCAGCAGCGAGGACAGGGGACTCGTGAAGACCCAGTACTTC
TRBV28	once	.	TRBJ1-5	CASREPGHRNQPQHF	TGTGCCAGCAGGGAGCCGGGACACCGCAATCAGCCCCAGCATTTT
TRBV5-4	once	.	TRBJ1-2	CASSSPPYGYTF	TGTGCCAGCAGCTCCCCGCCCTATGGCTACACCTTC
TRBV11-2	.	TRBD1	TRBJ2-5	CASRAGTGDVETQYF	TGTGCCAGCAGGGCCGGGACAGGGGATGTAGAGACCCAGTACTTC
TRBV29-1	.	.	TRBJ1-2	CSVAVNYGYTF	TGCAGCGTTGCGGTCAACTATGGCTACACCTTC
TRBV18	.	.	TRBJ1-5	CASSPGGNQPQHF	TGTGCCAGCTCACCGGGGGGGAATCAGCCCCAGCATTTT
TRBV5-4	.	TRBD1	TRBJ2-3	CASSSQGATNTQYF	TGTGCCAGCAGCTCACAGGGGGCCACAAATACGCAGTATTTT
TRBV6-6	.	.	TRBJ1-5	CASSPVGGGPQHF	TGTGCCAGCAGCCCCGTAGGGGGTGGGCCCCAGCATTTT
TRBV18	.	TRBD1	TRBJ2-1	CASSPPGTGGYNEQFF	TGTGCCAGCTCACCGCCCGGGACAGGGGGCTACAATGAGCAGTTCTTC
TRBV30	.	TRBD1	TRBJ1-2	CAWSSRGNYGYTF	TGTGCCTGGAGTTCCAGGGGGAACTATGGCTACACCTTC
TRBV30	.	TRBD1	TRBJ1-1	CAWNPDRLNTEAFF	TGTGCCTGGAATCCGGACAGGTTGAACACTGAAGCTTTCTTT
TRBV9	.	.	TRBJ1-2	CASSVDIGYGYTF	TGTGCCAGCAGCGTAGACATCGGCTATGGCTACACCTTC
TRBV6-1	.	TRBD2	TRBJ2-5	CASSESLAGGQETQYF	TGTGCCAGCAGTGAAAGTTTAGCGGGGGGCCAAGAGACCCAGTACTTC
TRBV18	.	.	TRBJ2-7	CASSPKSDEQYF	TGTGCCAGCTCACCAAAAAGTGACGAGCAGTACTTC
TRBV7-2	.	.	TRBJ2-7	CASSSHLGPTYEQYF	TGTGCCAGCAGCTCCCATCTAGGGCCGACCTACGAGCAGTACTTC
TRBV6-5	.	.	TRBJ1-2	CASRGGGADYGYTF	TGTGCCAGCAGGGGTGGGGGCGCTGACTATGGCTACACCTTC
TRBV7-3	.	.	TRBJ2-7	CASSLIGGASYEQYF	TGTGCCAGCAGCTTAATCGGAGGAGCCTCCTACGAGCAGTACTTC
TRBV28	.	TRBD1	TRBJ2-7	CASSPPGQNYEQYF	TGTGCCAGCAGTCCACCGGGACAGAACTACGAGCAGTACTTC
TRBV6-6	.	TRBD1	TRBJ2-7	CASSYFGPGQSYEQYF	TGTGCCAGCAGTTATTTCGGACCGGGACAGTCCTACGAGCAGTACTTC
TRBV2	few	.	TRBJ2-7	CASAKTGLGYEQYF	TGTGCCAGCGCAAAAACAGGGTTAGGCTACGAGCAGTACTTC
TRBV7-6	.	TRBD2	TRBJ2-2	CASSLGAGGAGTGELFF	TGTGCCAGCAGCTTAGGGGCGGGGGGCGCGGGCACCGGGGAGCTGTTTTTT
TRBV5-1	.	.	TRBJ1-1	CASSLDPNTEAFF	TGCGCCAGCAGCTTGGACCCTAACACTGAAGCTTTCTTT
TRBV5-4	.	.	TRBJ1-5	CASSLRPDQPQHF	TGTGCCAGCAGCTTGAGACCCGATCAGCCCCAGCATTTT
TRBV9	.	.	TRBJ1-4	CASSVGGTNEKLFF	TGTGCCAGCAGCGTAGGTGGGACAAATGAAAAACTGTTTTTT
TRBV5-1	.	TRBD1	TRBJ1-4	CASSLMPGAGGTNEKLFF	TGCGCCAGCAGCTTGATGCCCGGGGCAGGGGGCACTAATGAAAAACTGTTTTTT
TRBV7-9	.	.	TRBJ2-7	CASSLETSYEQYF	TGTGCCAGCAGCTTAGAGACTTCCTACGAGCAGTACTTC
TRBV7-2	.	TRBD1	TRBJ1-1	CASSYRQGLEAFF	TGTGCCAGCAGCTACCGACAGGGGCTTGAAGCTTTCTTT
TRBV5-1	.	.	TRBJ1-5	CASSLTGNQPQHF	TGCGCCAGCAGCTTGACAGGGAATCAGCCCCAGCATTTT
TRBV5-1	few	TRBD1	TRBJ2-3	CASSAGTDLRTDTQYF	TGCGCCAGCAGCGCTGGGACAGACCTTCGCACAGATACGCAGTATTTT
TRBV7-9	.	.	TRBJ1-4	CASSSVRSLGSTNEKLFF	TGTGCCAGCAGCTCTGTTAGAAGTCTGGGGTCAACTAATGAAAAACTGTTTTTT
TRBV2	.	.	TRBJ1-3	CASSDRSSGNTIYF	TGTGCCAGCAGTGACAGAAGCTCTGGAAACACCATATATTTT
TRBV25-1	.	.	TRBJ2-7	CASSETGRYEQYF	TGTGCCAGCAGTGAGACAGGACGCTACGAGCAGTACTTC
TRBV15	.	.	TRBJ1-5	CAASIGDGQPQHF	TGTGCCGCCAGCATAGGGGATGGTCAGCCCCAGCATTTT
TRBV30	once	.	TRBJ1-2	CAWSGGIYGYTF	TGTGCCTGGAGTGGCGGAATCTATGGCTACACCTTC
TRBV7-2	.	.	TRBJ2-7	CASSPLPGGAGGEQYF	TGTGCCAGCAGCCCCTTACCGGGGGGCGCTGGGGGAGAGCAGTACTTC
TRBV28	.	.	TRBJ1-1	CASTFPNTEAFF	TGTGCCAGCACCTTCCCGAACACTGAAGCTTTCTTT
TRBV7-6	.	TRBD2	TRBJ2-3	CASSLLSAGDTDTQYF	TGTGCCAGCAGCTTACTCTCCGCGGGAGACACAGATACGCAGTATTTT
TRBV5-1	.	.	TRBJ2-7	CASSLTGFGNEQYF	TGCGCCAGCAGCTTGACAGGGTTCGGTAACGAGCAGTACTTC
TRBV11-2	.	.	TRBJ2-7	CASSLGSWSYEQYF	TGTGCCAGCAGCTTGGGGTCTTGGTCCTACGAGCAGTACTTC
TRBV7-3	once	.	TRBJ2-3	CASSYGRFTDTQYF	TGTGCCAGCAGCTACGGCAGATTCACAGATACGCAGTATTTT
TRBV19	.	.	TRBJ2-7	CASSVGGYEQYF	TGTGCCAGTAGTGTAGGCGGCTACGAGCAGTACTTC
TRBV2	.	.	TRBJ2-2	CASSEGGTRWNTGELFF	TGTGCCAGCAGTGAAGGTGGGACCCGGTGGAACACCGGGGAGCTGTTTTTT
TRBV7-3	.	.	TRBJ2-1	CASSSRGDLYNEQFF	TGTGCCAGCAGCTCGCGCGGAGACCTTTACAATGAGCAGTTCTTC
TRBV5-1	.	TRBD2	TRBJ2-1	CASSLGTSGRASYNEQFF	TGCGCCAGCAGCTTAGGGACTAGCGGGAGGGCCAGCTACAATGAGCAGTTCTTC
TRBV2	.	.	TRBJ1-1	CASSSRSRVGTEAFF	TGTGCCAGCAGTAGCCGTTCCAGGGTCGGTACTGAAGCTTTCTTT
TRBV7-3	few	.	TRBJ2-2	CASSLSNGGDTGELFF	TGTGCCAGCAGCTTAAGCAATGGTGGGGACACCGGGGAGCTGTTTTTT